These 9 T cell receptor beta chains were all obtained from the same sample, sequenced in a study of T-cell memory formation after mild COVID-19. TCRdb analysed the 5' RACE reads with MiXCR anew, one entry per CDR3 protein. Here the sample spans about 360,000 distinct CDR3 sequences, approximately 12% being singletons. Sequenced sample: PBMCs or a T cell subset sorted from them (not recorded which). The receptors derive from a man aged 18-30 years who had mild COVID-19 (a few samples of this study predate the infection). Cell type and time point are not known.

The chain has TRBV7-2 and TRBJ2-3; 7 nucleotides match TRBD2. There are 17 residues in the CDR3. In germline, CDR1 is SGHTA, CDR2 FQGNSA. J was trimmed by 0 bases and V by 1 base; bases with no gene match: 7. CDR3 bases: TGTGCCAGCAGCTTAGGGGGACGGGGGGAAAGCACAGATACGCAGTATTTT. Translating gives CASSLGGRGESTDTQYF.

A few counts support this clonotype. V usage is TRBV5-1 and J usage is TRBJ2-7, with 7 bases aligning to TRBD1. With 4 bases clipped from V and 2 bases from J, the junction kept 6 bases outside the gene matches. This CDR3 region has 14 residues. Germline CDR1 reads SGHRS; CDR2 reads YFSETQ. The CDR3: CASSLTGSPYEQYV. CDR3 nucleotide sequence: TGCGCCAGCAGCCTGACAGGGAGCCCCTACGAGCAGTACGTC.

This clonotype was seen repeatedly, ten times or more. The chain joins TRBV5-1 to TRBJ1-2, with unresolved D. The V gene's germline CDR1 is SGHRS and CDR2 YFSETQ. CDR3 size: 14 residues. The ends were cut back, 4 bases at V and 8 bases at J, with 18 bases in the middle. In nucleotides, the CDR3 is TGCGCCAGCAGCCCCTCGGTGGGATCTGGAGGCTACACCTTC. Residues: CASSPSVGSGGYTF.

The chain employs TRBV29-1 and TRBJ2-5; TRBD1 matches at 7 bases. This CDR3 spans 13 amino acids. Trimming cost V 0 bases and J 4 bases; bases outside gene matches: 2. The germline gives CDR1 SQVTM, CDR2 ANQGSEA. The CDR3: CSVEDQGVETQYF. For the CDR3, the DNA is TGCAGCGTTGAAGATCAGGGGGTAGAGACCCAGTACTTC.

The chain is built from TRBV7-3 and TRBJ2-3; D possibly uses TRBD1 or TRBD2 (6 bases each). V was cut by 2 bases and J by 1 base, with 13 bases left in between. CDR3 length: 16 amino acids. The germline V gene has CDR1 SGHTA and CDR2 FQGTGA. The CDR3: CASSLAGGEGTDTQYF. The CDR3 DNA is TGTGCCAGCAGCTTAGCCGGGGGCGAGGGCACAGATACGCAGTATTTT.

The CDR3 nucleotides read TGCAGTGCTAGTCGGGTTCAGGGGGGCAATCAGCCCCAGCATTTT. Its protein is CSASRVQGGNQPQHF. The rearrangement uses TRBV20-1 and TRBJ1-5; TRBD1 agrees at 7 bases. The J segment lost 2 bases and the V segment lost 3 bases, leaving 7 bases of the junction unmatched. The germline CDR1 and CDR2 sequences are DFQATT and SNEGSKA (reference sequence). The CDR3 is 15 amino acids.

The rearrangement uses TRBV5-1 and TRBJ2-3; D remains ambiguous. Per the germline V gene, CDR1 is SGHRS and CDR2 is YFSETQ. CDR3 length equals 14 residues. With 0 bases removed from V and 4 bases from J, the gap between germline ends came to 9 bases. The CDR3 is CASSLVGQSDTQYF. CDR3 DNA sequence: TGCGCCAGCAGCTTGGTCGGGCAGTCAGATACGCAGTATTTT. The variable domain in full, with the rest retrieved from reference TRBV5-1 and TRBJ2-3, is KAGVTQTPRYLIKTRGQQVTLSCSPISGHRSVSWYQQTPGQGLQFLFEYFSETQRNKGNFPGRFSGRQFSNSRSEMNVSTLELGDSALYLCASSLVGQSDTQYFGPGTRLTVL.

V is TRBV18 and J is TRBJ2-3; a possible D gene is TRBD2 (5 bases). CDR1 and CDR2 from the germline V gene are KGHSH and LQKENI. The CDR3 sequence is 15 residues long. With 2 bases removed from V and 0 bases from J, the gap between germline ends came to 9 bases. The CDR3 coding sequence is TGTGCCAGCTCACCATACCCGGGGAGCACAGATACGCAGTATTTT. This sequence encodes CASSPYPGSTDTQYF.

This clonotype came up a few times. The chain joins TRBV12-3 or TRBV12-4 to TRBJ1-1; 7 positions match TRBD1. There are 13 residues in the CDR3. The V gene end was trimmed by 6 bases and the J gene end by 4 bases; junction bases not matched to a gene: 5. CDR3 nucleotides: TGTGCCAGCAGGAAAGGGGGCTTCACTGAAGCTTTCTTT. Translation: CASRKGGFTEAFF.